Below are 17 T cell receptor beta chains sequenced from a single sample in a study of cytomegalovirus exposure and HLA in healthy donors (dated by TCRdb to about 2017). Library creation used the immunoSEQ multiplex PCR assay. For the multiplex PCR, a mixture combining 60 forward primers for TCR Vbeta segments and 13 reverse primers for TCR Jbeta segments was used. As stored in TCRdb, this immuneACCESS dataset retains in-frame rearrangements with V and J assigned. A fraction of the clones does not appear; measured against another copy, unresolved V genes explain less than half of the discrepancy, and the remainder lacks a known reason. The sample records under 200,000 clones, over 75% of which are singletons. More than 0.5% of the sample comes from the top ten. The sample taken for sequencing was PBMCs. Receptor source: a woman in her 50s in good health and CMV-seronegative.

This chain links TRBV6-1 with TRBJ1-5, with D perhaps matching TRBD1 (6 bases). The CDR3 runs 15 residues. V lost 7 bases and J 4 bases, leaving 17 bases between the germline ends. Per the germline V gene, CDR1 is MNHNS and CDR2 is SASEGT. The CDR3 is CASNKRQEFNQPQHF. The CDR3 region has the DNA TGTGCCAGCAACAAAAGACAGGAGTTTAATCAGCCCCAGCATTTT.

The genes are TRBV5-4 and TRBJ2-3; TRBD2 aligns across 10 bases. With 6 bases clipped from V and 2 bases from J, the junction kept 6 bases outside the gene matches. Germline assignment: CDR1 SGHNT and CDR2 YYREEE (reference sequence). This CDR3 is built from 15 residues. In nucleotides, the CDR3 is TGTGCCAGCACCCGGACTAGCGGTACCACAGATACGCAGTATTTT. This translates into CASTRTSGTTDTQYF. The full variable domain, in which reference TRBV5-4 and TRBJ2-3 provide the parts outside the CDR3, is ETGVTQSPTHLIKTRGQQVTLRCSSQSGHNTVSWYQQALGQGPQFIFQYYREEENGRGNFPPRFSGLQFPNYSSELNVNALELDDSALYLCASTRTSGTTDTQYFGPGTRLTVL.

CDR3 residues: CASTSQIGNTIYF. CDR3 DNA sequence: TGTGCCAGCACCTCACAGATTGGAAACACCATATATTTT. The rearrangement links TRBV28 to TRBJ1-3; D remains unclear. CDR1 and CDR2 (germline): MDHEN, SYDVKM. This CDR3 region has 13 residues. Between the trimmed V and J ends, which lost 7 bases and 3 bases, there was a span of 10 bases.

The genes are TRBV10-2 and TRBJ2-7, with TRBD1 matching over 7 bases. Germline CDR1 is WSHSY and CDR2 is SAAADI. Trimming removed 8 bases from V and 4 bases from J; junction bases left unmatched: 5. This CDR3 has 12 residues. In DNA, the CDR3 is TGCGCCAGCTTGACAGGGTTATACGAGCAGTACTTC. Translation gives CASLTGLYEQYF.

This clone appeared a few times. J is TRBJ2-1 and V is TRBV7-9; 11 bases align to TRBD2. The CDR3 is 18 residues long. Trimming took 3 bases from V and 7 from J; bases not matched to a gene: 14. In germline, CDR1 is SEHNR, CDR2 FQNEAQ (reference sequence). The CDR3 sequence: CASSFPPRLAGNRNEQFF. The CDR3 nucleotides read TGTGCCAGCAGCTTCCCCCCAAGACTAGCGGGGAATAGGAATGAGCAGTTCTTC.

This rearrangement joins TRBV5-1 to TRBJ2-2, with 8 positions matching TRBD1. CDR1 SGHRS and CDR2 YFSETQ come from the germline V gene. The length of the CDR3 is 16 residues. The junction had 6 bases not matched to a gene; V was cut back by 3 bases and J by 2 bases. The CDR3 DNA is TGCGCCAGCAGCTCTACGGACAGGGATAACACCGGGGAGCTGTTTTTT. Protein: CASSSTDRDNTGELFF.

The rearrangement joins TRBV11-2 to TRBJ2-1, with D possibly matching TRBD1 (5 bases). This CDR3 spans 15 amino acids. The V gene lost 0 bases and the J gene lost 0 bases, with 6 bases spanning the gap. Per germline, CDR1 SGHAT and CDR2 FQNNGV. Here the CDR3 reads CASSLEGRSYNEQFF. The CDR3 DNA is TGTGCCAGCAGCTTAGAGGGGCGCTCCTACAATGAGCAGTTCTTC.

The chain links TRBV28 to TRBJ1-1; possible D gene TRBD1, 5 bases. V lost 3 bases and J lost 1, with 15 bases in between. There are 16 residues in the CDR3. Germline V lookup: CDR1 MDHEN, CDR2 SYDVKM. The CDR3 here is CASSLSLRERNTEAFF. In DNA, the CDR3 is TGTGCCAGCAGTTTGTCCCTCAGGGAACGGAACACTGAAGCTTTCTTT.

The chain couples TRBV28 to TRBJ2-3; TRBD1 matches 7 bases. The CDR3 is 11 residues long. V gave up 11 bases and J gave up 1 base; unmatched junction bases: 0. Germline-derived CDR1 and CDR2 are MDHEN and SYDVKM. CDR3 DNA sequence: TGTGCCGGACAGGGCACAGATACGCAGTATTTT. Translating gives CAGQGTDTQYF.

The CDR3 coding sequence is TGTGCCAGCAGCTCCGGGACAGGGGACTATGGCTACACCTTC. It translates to CASSSGTGDYGYTF. This chain uses TRBV7-8 with TRBJ1-2, with 10 bases aligning to TRBD1. Looked up from germline, CDR1 is SGHVS and CDR2 is FQNEAQ. J lost 3 bases, V lost 4 bases, and 2 bases had no gene match. This CDR3 is 14 amino acids long.

The rearrangement links TRBV4-1 to TRBJ2-1; TRBD2 aligns across 10 bases. The CDR3 is 19 residues long. Germline-derived CDR1 and CDR2 are MGHRA and YSYEKL. V was clipped by 4 bases and J by 2 bases; unmatched bases: 14. In DNA, the CDR3 is TGCGCCAGCAGCCGGGCGCGGCGCGGGACTAGCGCCACCTACAATGAGCAGTTCTTC. Translated: CASSRARRGTSATYNEQFF.

The chain links TRBV15 to TRBJ2-5, with D possibly TRBD1 on 5 matching bases. The last part of the DNA fits TRBJ2-7 better; the J call may be wrong. The CDR3 loop spans 16 amino acids. Germline assignment: CDR1 LNHNV and CDR2 YYDKDF (reference sequence). The CDR3 region has the DNA TGTGCCACCAGCAGACCCCCTTTCGACAGTTTCTACGAGCAGTACTTC. This codes for CATSRPPFDSFYEQYF.

The chain carries TRBV27 and TRBJ1-2, with 8 bases fitting TRBD1. CDR1 and CDR2 from the germline V gene are MNHEY and SMNVEV (reference sequence). This CDR3 has 15 amino acids. Losses at the gene ends were 3 bases for V and 4 bases for J; bases not matched to a gene: 7. The CDR3 loop reads CASSFGQGGLYGYTF. The CDR3 region has the DNA TGTGCCAGCAGTTTTGGACAGGGAGGCCTCTATGGCTACACCTTC.

J is TRBJ1-3 and V is TRBV14; D not certain. Trimming removed 1 base from V and 6 bases from J, with 19 bases in between. The CDR3 loop spans 17 amino acids. The germline V gene has CDR1 SGHDN and CDR2 FVKESK. CDR3 DNA: TGTGCCAGCAGCCAAGGGATCGGTGGGCCGTCGGAAAACACCATATATTTT. This encodes CASSQGIGGPSENTIYF.

This clone appeared a single time. This chain joins TRBV5-1 and TRBJ1-4, with 9 bases that match TRBD1. CDR1 is SGHRS, CDR2 YFSETQ, per germline. V lost 9 bases to trimming and J lost 8 bases; unmatched junction nucleotides: 14. The CDR3 has 15 amino acids. CDR3: CATASGTGYNEKLFF. DNA of the CDR3: TGCGCCACCGCCTCGGGGACAGGGTACAACGAAAAACTGTTTTTT.

The CDR3 DNA reads TGTGCCTGGAGTGTACCGGGGCCAGGGGTTCAGCCCCAGCATTTT. It encodes CAWSVPGPGVQPQHF. The rearrangement uses TRBV30 and TRBJ1-5; D may be TRBD1 (6 bases). V lost 0 bases and J lost 6, with 15 bases in between. Germline CDR1 and CDR2: GTSNPN and SVGIG (reference sequence). The CDR3 is 15 amino acids.

Concerning this clone: The sample holds other DNA sequences that translate to the same CDR3. The CDR3 DNA is TGTGCCAGCTCACGAAACAGGGTTAGTACAGATACGCAGTATTTT. Its protein product is CASSRNRVSTDTQYF. The chain recombines TRBV18 with TRBJ2-3; D perhaps matches TRBD1 (6 bases). CDR1 is KGHSH and CDR2 is LQKENI in the germline V gene. The V and J ends lost 4 bases and 3 bases respectively, with 14 bases between them. The CDR3 totals 15 residues.